Presented here are 23 T cell receptor beta chains from one specimen sequenced in a study of T cell changes during pregnancy in multiple sclerosis. Assay: immunoSEQ multiplex PCR; the TCRdb copy retains only in-frame clones and omits some. The sample lists some 31,000 clones, roughly nine tenths occurring once. Material: CD8+ T cells from peripheral blood mononuclear cells, obtained in the second trimester of pregnancy. These receptors all come from a female donor with multiple sclerosis, enrolled in a pregnancy study.

The J gene is TRBJ2-7, the V gene TRBV7-8, with D tentatively TRBD2 (6 bases). CDR3 length equals 14 residues. V was cut by 4 bases and J by 4 bases, with 14 bases left in between. From germline, CDR1 is SGHVS and CDR2 FQNEAQ. CDR3 sequence reads: CASSSPGLDYEQYF. CDR3 nucleotide sequence: TGTGCCAGCAGCTCCCCGGGACTGGATTACGAGCAGTACTTC.

The chain is built from TRBV27 and TRBJ2-7; 7 bases fit TRBD1. V lost 2 bases, J lost 2 bases, and 3 bases stayed unmatched. CDR1 MNHEY and CDR2 SMNVEV come from the germline V gene (reference sequence). CDR3 length: 14 residues. The CDR3 DNA reads TGTGCCAGCAGTTTAGGACAGGACCCCTACGAGCAGTACTTC. This codes for CASSLGQDPYEQYF.

V usage is TRBV5-6 and J usage is TRBJ1-1; D is possibly TRBD1 (6 bases). V was shortened by 2 bases and J by 0 bases, with 11 bases between the two germline ends. The CDR3 loop spans 15 amino acids. Germline loops: CDR1 SGHDT, CDR2 YYEEEE. The CDR3 nucleotides read TGTGCCAGCAGCTTCTCACAGGGTCTGAACACTGAAGCTTTCTTT. This codes for CASSFSQGLNTEAFF.

This clone was seen a single time. The CDR3 DNA is TGTGCCAGCAGCCAAATAGCGGGGGCAACGTCCTACGAGCAGTACTTC. Amino acids: CASSQIAGATSYEQYF. The chain carries TRBV28 and TRBJ2-7; TRBD2 agrees at 9 bases. Germline CDR1 MDHEN, CDR2 SYDVKM. The junction had 10 bases not matched to a gene; V was cut back by 6 bases and J by 1 base. CDR3 size: 16 residues.

This chain links TRBV7-9 with TRBJ1-1; 8 nucleotides match TRBD1. From germline, CDR1 is SEHNR and CDR2 FQNEAQ (reference sequence). This CDR3 spans 12 amino acids. The V segment lost 4 bases and the J segment 11 bases; nucleotides outside the gene matches: 6. The CDR3 sequence is CASSSTGVMAFF. For the CDR3, the DNA is TGTGCCAGCAGCTCGACAGGGGTCATGGCTTTCTTT.

This clone was found once. The chain recombines TRBV7-9 with TRBJ1-2; maybe TRBD1 (6 bases). V shed 1 base and J shed 8 bases, with 14 bases lying between them. CDR1 is SEHNR, CDR2 FQNEAQ, per germline (reference sequence). The CDR3 loop spans 14 amino acids. The CDR3 DNA reads as TGTGCCAGCAGCTTAGGACAGGACTCCGGGGGCTACACCTTC. It codes for CASSLGQDSGGYTF.

The V and J genes are TRBV9 and TRBJ1-2; 7 nucleotides align to TRBD1. This CDR3 is built from 13 residues. The V segment lost 4 bases and the J segment 5 bases; nucleotides outside the gene matches: 5. Germline V gives CDR1 SGDLS, CDR2 YYNGEE. CDR3 in amino acids: CASSLRQGYGYTF. DNA of the CDR3: TGTGCCAGCAGCCTACGACAGGGATATGGCTACACCTTC.

The J gene is TRBJ1-4, the V gene TRBV5-4; tentatively, D is TRBD1 (5 bases). V gave up 4 bases and J gave up 7 bases, with 17 bases separating them. This CDR3 is built from 15 residues. The germline V gene encodes CDR1 SGHNT and CDR2 YYREEE (reference sequence). The CDR3 DNA is TGTGCCAGCAGCCCGGGGGTTGTAGGAGGTGAAAAACTGTTTTTT. Translating gives CASSPGVVGGEKLFF.

This sequence joins TRBV27 and TRBJ2-4, with a weak D call TRBD2 (6 bases). This CDR3 spans 12 amino acids. The germline V gene encodes CDR1 MNHEY and CDR2 SMNVEV (reference sequence). Trimming cost V 8 bases and J 1 base, with 6 bases left between them. CDR3 bases: TGTGCCAGCGCGGGGGCCAAAAACATTCAGTACTTC. This encodes CASAGAKNIQYF.

The gene calls are TRBV6-4 and TRBJ2-1; D is perhaps TRBD1 (5 bases). From germline, CDR1 is MRHNA and CDR2 SNTAGT. With 8 bases removed from V and 3 bases from J, the gap between germline ends came to 11 bases. The CDR3 is 13 residues long. Here the CDR3 reads CASSPGFYNEQFF. The CDR3 DNA reads as TGTGCCAGCTCTCCAGGGTTCTACAATGAGCAGTTCTTC.

This chain uses TRBV5-6 with TRBJ1-2; D is possibly TRBD1 (6 bases). Deletions cut 4 bases from V and 3 bases from J, with 10 bases between. Germline V gene sequence: CDR1 SGHDT, CDR2 YYEEEE. The CDR3 length is 13 residues. DNA for the CDR3: TGTGCCAGCAGCCAACAGGGCGACTATGGCTACACCTTC. As protein: CASSQQGDYGYTF.

The chain links TRBV7-9 to TRBJ2-7; D may be TRBD2 (7 bases). The CDR3 runs 14 residues. The V gene lost 0 bases and the J gene lost 4 bases, with 10 bases spanning the gap. Germline assignment: CDR1 SEHNR and CDR2 FQNEAQ (reference sequence). The CDR3 nucleotides are TGTGCCAGCAGCTTAGCGGGGGGGGCGTACGAGCAGTACTTC. It yields the protein CASSLAGGAYEQYF.

This clone came up once. The V call is TRBV7-8, the J call TRBJ2-1; tentative D call: TRBD1 (6 bases). Per germline, CDR1 SGHVS and CDR2 FQNEAQ. Trimming took off 5 bases at V and 5 bases at J, with 16 bases between the two ends. The CDR3 runs to 15 residues. The CDR3 region is CASSRTGMLDNEQFF. CDR3 coding DNA: TGTGCCAGCAGCCGCACAGGGATGCTGGACAATGAGCAGTTCTTC.

This chain uses TRBV28 with TRBJ2-5, with 9 bases aligning to TRBD1. The CDR3 covers 15 residues. After removal of 5 bases from V and 5 bases from J, the junction contained 9 bases not matched to a gene. Germline V CDR1 and CDR2: MDHEN, SYDVKM. This CDR3 is CASSPGTGLEETQYF. The CDR3 bases are TGTGCCAGCAGTCCCGGGACAGGGCTGGAGGAGACCCAGTACTTC.

The chain recombines TRBV15 with TRBJ1-6; TRBD1 is a possible D gene (5 bases). The CDR3 covers 18 residues. Trimming left V 0 bases short and J 3 bases short, with 15 bases between. Germline CDR1 and CDR2: LNHNV and YYDKDF (reference sequence). The CDR3, as DNA: TGTGCCACCAGCAGAGATAAAGCGGGGGAGGGCTATAATTCACCCCTCCACTTT. This translates into CATSRDKAGEGYNSPLHF.

The V and J genes are TRBV9 and TRBJ2-1, with 10 positions matching TRBD2. The CDR3 is 15 amino acids. V lost 2 bases to trimming and J lost 4 bases; unmatched junction nucleotides: 3. The germline gives CDR1 SGDLS, CDR2 YYNGEE. CDR3 DNA: TGTGCCAGCAGCGTTACTAGCGGGATATACAATGAGCAGTTCTTC. This translates into CASSVTSGIYNEQFF.

The genes are TRBV7-3 and TRBJ2-7, with TRBD2 matching 10 bases. The CDR3 runs 15 residues. The junction had 2 bases not matched to a gene; V was cut back by 2 bases and J by 1 base. Germline loops: CDR1 SGHTA, CDR2 FQGTGA. CDR3 residues: CASSLASGGSYEQYF. The DNA of the CDR3 is TGTGCCAGCAGCTTAGCTAGCGGGGGATCCTACGAGCAGTACTTC.

The chain links TRBV2 to TRBJ1-4; a weak D match, TRBD1 (5 bases). Trimming shortened V by 1 base and J by 5 bases, and 11 bases separated the two germline ends. The CDR3 runs to 15 residues. Germline V gives CDR1 SNHLY, CDR2 FYNNEI. In nucleotides, the CDR3 is TGTGCCAGCAGTGAAGTGGGGGGAAGAAATGAAAAACTGTTTTTT. Translation gives CASSEVGGRNEKLFF.

The DNA for the CDR3 is TGTGCCAGCAGTGACGAAGCGGGAGGGCCCAGGGAGCTGTTTTTT. Protein: CASSDEAGGPRELFF. This chain uses TRBV6-4 with TRBJ2-2; the match to TRBD2 covers 10 bases. Germline-derived CDR1 and CDR2 are MRHNA and SNTAGT. V lost 2 bases to trimming and J lost 9 bases; unmatched junction nucleotides: 6. This CDR3 comprises 15 residues.

The chain is built from TRBV5-1 and TRBJ1-1, with 9 nucleotides matching TRBD1. The trim removed 3 bases at V and 1 base at J, leaving 1 base unmatched. The germline CDR1 and CDR2 sequences are SGHRS and YFSETQ. The CDR3 spans 14 residues. CDR3 in amino acids: CASSWTGENTEAFF. The CDR3, as DNA: TGCGCCAGCAGCTGGACAGGGGAGAACACTGAAGCTTTCTTT.

CDR3 residues: CASRTVSDEKLFF. CDR3 bases: TGTGCCAGCAGGACAGTTTCGGATGAAAAACTGTTTTTT. The chain is built from TRBV6-5 and TRBJ1-4; perhaps TRBD1 as D (5 bases). Trimming pared 6 bases from V and 6 bases from J, leaving 11 bases between. There are 13 residues in the CDR3. Germline CDR1 and CDR2: MNHEY and SVGAGI.

The chain has TRBV4-1 and TRBJ2-7; tentatively, D is TRBD1 (5 bases). The V end was cut by 4 bases, the J end by 0 bases, with 7 bases between. This CDR3 comprises 13 residues. Germline V CDR1 and CDR2: MGHRA, YSYEKL. For the CDR3, the DNA is TGCGCCAGCAGCCTCGACAGCTCCTACGAGCAGTACTTC. Residues: CASSLDSSYEQYF.

V usage is TRBV7-9 and J usage is TRBJ1-4, with D possibly being TRBD1 (5 bases). Trimming removed 2 bases from V and 6 bases from J, with 16 bases in between. The CDR3 length is 16 residues. Germline-derived CDR1 and CDR2 are SEHNR and FQNEAQ (reference sequence). The CDR3 coding sequence is TGTGCCAGCAGCTTAACATGGATGGGGGGGGATGAAAAACTGTTTTTT. Its protein product is CASSLTWMGGDEKLFF.